The 23 T cell receptor beta chains in this list originate from one sample, sequenced in a study of vaccination and CD4 T cells after COVID-19. Their recognized antigens are unknown. This sample's treatment: roughly 10-day PBMC culture with coronavirus spike peptide pools or control peptides (ViraFEST assay). The Oncomine TCR Beta short-read assay was applied to DNA of cultured CD4+ T cells. TCRdb used MiXCR to reprocess the PCR reads, holding one entry per CDR3 protein. Among 15,000 or so distinct CDR3 sequences listed, 45% to 50% were seen once. The sequences come from cultured CD4+ T cells from blood, collected after SARS-CoV-2 vaccination. The receptors were gathered from a human donor with COVID-19.

This clonotype has only a few counts. The chain links TRBV18 to TRBJ2-7; 10 bases match TRBD1. With 3 bases clipped from V and 5 bases from J, the junction kept 16 bases outside the gene matches. The CDR3 is 18 amino acids. Germline values: CDR1 KGHSH, CDR2 LQKENI. CDR3 DNA sequence: TGTGCCAGCTCACCTTTACCACCCCCGGGACAGGGGTTCCACGAGCAGTACTTC. Translated: CASSPLPPPGQGFHEQYF. The full variable domain, completed using reference TRBV18 and TRBJ2-7, is NAGVMQNPRHLVRRRGQEARLRCSPMKGHSHVYWYRQLPEEGLKFMVYLQKENIIDESGMPKERFSAEFPKEGPSILRIQQVVRGDSAAYFCASSPLPPPGQGFHEQYFGPGTRLTVT.

This rearrangement joins TRBV10-2 to TRBJ1-1; tentatively, D is TRBD1 (5 bases). CDR1 and CDR2 from the germline V gene are WSHSY and SAAADI. V was clipped by 2 bases and J by 5 bases, with 15 bases between them. The CDR3 has 15 residues. CDR3 sequence reads: CASSEAQGSGTEAFF. As DNA, the CDR3 is TGCGCCAGCAGTGAGGCGCAGGGAAGCGGAACTGAAGCTTTCTTT.

V and J are TRBV5-8 and TRBJ2-5, with D perhaps being TRBD1 or TRBD2 (6 bases each). Germline CDR1 is SGHTS and CDR2 is YDEGEE. V lost 8 bases to trimming and J lost 2 bases, with 13 bases between them. The CDR3 is 13 amino acids. The CDR3 DNA reads TGTGCCAGGGTCAGGAGGGGGCAAGAGACCCAGTACTTC. Residues: CARVRRGQETQYF.

This clonotype was observed a handful of times. This chain links TRBV6-4 with TRBJ1-5, with D perhaps TRBD1 (5 bases). This CDR3 is 13 amino acids long. In germline, CDR1 is MRHNA, CDR2 SNTAGT. V gave up 6 bases and J gave up 6 bases, with 12 bases separating them. The CDR3 loop reads CASSEGIGQPQHF. The CDR3 nucleotides are TGTGCCAGCAGCGAGGGGATAGGTCAGCCCCAGCATTTT.

This clonotype has a handful of counts. CDR3 region: CAASPGWGRTGNQPQHF. In DNA form, the CDR3 reads TGTGCCGCCTCACCAGGCTGGGGGCGAACTGGCAATCAGCCCCAGCATTTT. The chain links TRBV6-2 or TRBV6-3 to TRBJ1-5, with TRBD1 as a possible D gene (6 bases). Per germline, CDR1 MNHEY and CDR2 SVGEGT. The V and J ends lost 11 bases and 2 bases respectively, with 25 bases between them. CDR3 length: 17 residues.

The chain combines TRBV5-1 with TRBJ2-7; TRBD1 aligns across 8 bases. Germline trimming cut 0 bases from V and 0 bases from J; bases unmatched to any gene: 5. The CDR3 loop spans 16 amino acids. CDR1 SGHRS and CDR2 YFSETQ come from the germline V gene. The CDR3 DNA reads TGCGCCAGCAGCTTGGGACAGGGGATAAGCTCCTACGAGCAGTACTTC. Protein sequence: CASSLGQGISSYEQYF.

The chain recombines TRBV28 with TRBJ2-4; TRBD2 is a possible D gene (6 bases). This CDR3 is 15 amino acids long. CDR1 is MDHEN and CDR2 is SYDVKM in the germline V gene. Deletions cut 5 bases from V and 2 bases from J, with 13 bases between. CDR3 in amino acids: CASSLPGGSKNIQYF. CDR3 in DNA: TGTGCCAGCAGTCTCCCCGGGGGTTCCAAAAACATTCAGTACTTC. Looking up the rest from reference TRBV28 and TRBJ2-4 gives the full variable domain: DVKVTQSSRYLVKRTGEKVFLECVQDMDHENMFWYRQDPGLGLRLIYFSYDVKMKEKGDIPEGYSVSREKKERFSLILESASTNQTSMYLCASSLPGGSKNIQYFGAGTRLSVL.

The V gene is TRBV7-8, the J gene TRBJ1-2; D is unresolved. The CDR3 has 13 residues. V was clipped by 4 bases and J by 4 bases, with 10 bases between them. Germline CDR1 SGHVS, CDR2 FQNEAQ. CDR3 protein: CASSSIRVYGYTF. The CDR3 DNA sequence: TGTGCCAGCAGCTCAATTCGTGTCTATGGCTACACCTTC.

This clonotype was detected a few times. The rearrangement links TRBV20-1 to TRBJ1-1, with 8 bases matching TRBD1. Germline CDR1 reads DFQATT; CDR2 reads SNEGSKA (reference sequence). After removal of 2 bases from V and 3 bases from J, the junction contained 17 bases not matched to a gene. The CDR3 is 18 amino acids. The CDR3 nucleotides are TGCAGTGCTAGATCCAGGGGGCTCTGGGGACAGCGGGACACTGAAGCTTTCTTT. It yields the protein CSARSRGLWGQRDTEAFF.

The chain joins TRBV6-2 or TRBV6-3 to TRBJ2-7, with unresolved D. The V end was cut by 2 bases, the J end by 3 bases, with 26 bases between. The CDR3 has 19 amino acids. From germline, CDR1 is MNHEY and CDR2 SVGEGT. The CDR3 reads CASSYGLSPRTSANYEQYF. DNA of the CDR3: TGTGCCAGCAGTTACGGTCTGAGCCCGCGGACCAGCGCGAACTACGAGCAGTACTTC.

The chain employs TRBV20-1 and TRBJ2-1; 7 bases map to TRBD2. This CDR3 is built from 14 residues. Trimming removed 1 base from V and 2 bases from J; junction bases left unmatched: 2. Germline CDR1 DFQATT, CDR2 SNEGSKA (reference sequence). CDR3 DNA sequence: TGCAGTGCTAGAGGGCTAGCGGCCTACAATGAGCAGTTCTTC. The encoded protein is CSARGLAAYNEQFF.

Comments on this clonotype: No DNA is shown, since the ends of the CDR3 on it are uncertain; the CDR3 is the one TCRdb lists. This sequence joins TRBV25-1 and TRBJ1-2. Germline V gene lookup returns CDR1 MGHDK and CDR2 SYGVNS. The CDR3 extends over 16 residues, inclusive of both ends. CDR3 residues: CASSEVGPGSLTARTF.

In this sample, this clonotype turned up a few times. The chain recombines TRBV2 with TRBJ1-1; D gene uncertain. V shed 6 bases and J shed 0 bases, with 11 bases lying between them. The germline CDR1 and CDR2 sequences are SNHLY and FYNNEI. The CDR3 has 14 amino acids. The CDR3 is CASRPRGMNTEAFF. The CDR3 coding sequence is TGTGCCAGCAGACCTCGAGGGATGAACACTGAAGCTTTCTTT.

This clonotype has just a few counts. The chain recombines TRBV6-1 with TRBJ1-6; D is possibly TRBD1 (6 bases). CDR3 length equals 22 residues. Trimming pared 5 bases from V and 0 bases from J, leaving 29 bases between. CDR1 is MNHNS and CDR2 is SASEGT in the germline V gene. CDR3 nucleotides: TGTGCCAGCAGTCCGAGAGGTCGGGGGCCGGCCGGATTAAGCTCCTATAATTCACCCCTCCACTTT. Protein product: CASSPRGRGPAGLSSYNSPLHF.

The chain carries TRBV5-1 and TRBJ2-7; 7 bases line up with TRBD1. After removal of 3 bases from V and 2 bases from J, the junction contained 8 bases not matched to a gene. Germline V gene data show CDR1 as SGHRS and CDR2 as YFSETQ. The CDR3 totals 15 residues. The CDR3 sequence: CASSSTGAATYEQYF. In nucleotides, the CDR3 is TGCGCCAGCAGCTCTACAGGGGCAGCGACCTACGAGCAGTACTTC.

In its sample, this clonotype ranks as medium-sized. The genes are TRBV6-1 and TRBJ1-2, with a weak D call TRBD1 (5 bases). Trimming took 8 bases from V and 4 from J, leaving 14 bases between them. The CDR3 spans 13 residues. Germline V lookup: CDR1 MNHNS, CDR2 SASEGT. The CDR3 bases are TGTGCCAGCTCAAACAGGTACGGCTATGGCTACACCTTC. Translating gives CASSNRYGYGYTF.

J is TRBJ2-1 and V is TRBV6-5, with 8 bases fitting TRBD2. Trimming took 4 bases from V and 3 from J; bases not matched to a gene: 5. CDR3 size: 15 residues. The germline V gene encodes CDR1 MNHEY and CDR2 SVGAGI. This chain's CDR3 is CASSSPRGGYNEQFF. In nucleotides, the CDR3 is TGTGCCAGCAGTTCCCCCCGGGGGGGCTACAATGAGCAGTTCTTC.

This clonotype was detected only a few times. The rearrangement joins TRBV6-2 or TRBV6-3 to TRBJ2-4; D possibly corresponds to TRBD1 (6 bases). V lost 4 bases, J lost 8 bases, and 9 bases lay in between. In germline, CDR1 is MNHEY, CDR2 SVGEGT. The CDR3 totals 12 residues. Here the CDR3 reads CASSWTVDIQYF. The CDR3 DNA reads TGTGCCAGCAGTTGGACAGTGGACATTCAGTACTTC.

This chain connects TRBV20-1 to TRBJ2-1; possible D gene TRBD2, 6 bases. The CDR3 loop spans 15 amino acids. The germline CDR1 and CDR2 sequences are DFQATT and SNEGSKA (reference sequence). The V and J ends lost 8 bases and 0 bases respectively, with 17 bases between them. This CDR3 is CSSERADSSYNEQFF. The CDR3 DNA is TGCAGTTCGGAGCGGGCCGACAGCTCCTACAATGAGCAGTTCTTC.

V is TRBV28 and J is TRBJ1-2, with D possibly TRBD1 on 5 matching bases. Per the germline V gene, CDR1 is MDHEN and CDR2 is SYDVKM. This CDR3 is 12 amino acids long. V was cut by 2 bases and J by 8 bases, with 9 bases left in between. The CDR3 DNA is TGTGCCAGCAGTTTAGGGCGGGGGGGCTACACCTTC. Protein: CASSLGRGGYTF.

The CDR3 region is CASSRTSDNSYEQYF. In DNA form, the CDR3 reads TGTGCCAGCAGCCGGACATCGGACAACTCCTACGAGCAGTACTTC. The chain carries TRBV7-6 and TRBJ2-7, with D possibly matching TRBD1 (5 bases). The V gene's germline CDR1 is SGHVS and CDR2 FNYEAQ. Trimming took 5 bases from V and 0 from J, leaving 14 bases between them. This CDR3 has 15 residues.

This rearrangement joins TRBV12-3 or TRBV12-4 to TRBJ2-4, with D perhaps given as TRBD1 or TRBD2 (5 bases each). The V end was cut by 7 bases, the J end by 1 base, with 11 bases between. The length of the CDR3 is 14 residues. The CDR3 DNA sequence: TGTGCCAGCACCACGGGACGGGCCAAAAACATTCAGTACTTC. Translated: CASTTGRAKNIQYF.

This chain links TRBV11-3 with TRBJ1-2; 8 bases are shared with TRBD1. CDR3 length: 11 amino acids. V lost 2 bases to trimming and J lost 13 bases; unmatched junction nucleotides: 3. CDR1 and CDR2 from the germline V gene are SGHNT and YENEEA. CDR3 sequence (DNA): TGTGCCAGCAGCTTACAGGGGGCGGTCACCTTC. Amino acid sequence: CASSLQGAVTF.